These 11 T cell receptor beta chains share one sample of origin, sequenced in a study of T cell responses to AZD1222 COVID-19 vaccine. The method was immunoSEQ multiplex PCR; TCRdb's version includes in-frame clones alone and lacks a portion of them. The repertoire holds about 140,000 clones, 75% to 95% seen once, with 2.5% to 3.5% in the top ten. Specimen: peripheral blood, collected on day 0 of AZD1222 vaccination. Receptors were obtained from an adult in good health.

The sample holds one count of this clone. The V call is TRBV18, the J call TRBJ2-7; 11 bases match TRBD2. This CDR3 contains 15 residues. Germline CDR1 reads KGHSH; CDR2 reads LQKENI. Trimming cost V 2 bases and J 4 bases; bases outside gene matches: 4. CDR3 region: CASSPTLAGGYEQYF. The DNA for the CDR3 is TGTGCCAGCTCACCAACCCTAGCGGGGGGATACGAGCAGTACTTC.

The V call is TRBV4-2, the J call TRBJ1-2; D is undetermined. V lost 0 bases, J lost 8 bases, and 10 bases lay in between. The CDR3 runs 13 residues. The germline V gene has CDR1 LGHNA and CDR2 YNFKEQ. CDR3 in amino acids: CASSQDSRDGYTF. The CDR3 DNA follows: TGTGCCAGCAGCCAAGATAGCCGAGACGGCTACACCTTC.

The chain joins TRBV19 to TRBJ1-6, with 9 nucleotides matching TRBD1. The CDR3 is 16 amino acids. Trimming at V came to 6 bases and at J to 7 bases, leaving 10 bases not matched to a gene. In germline, CDR1 is LNHDA, CDR2 SQIVND (reference sequence). CDR3 DNA sequence: TGTGCCAGTAGCACACGGTCCGGGACAGGGAATTCACCCCTCCACTTT. It encodes CASSTRSGTGNSPLHF.

The chain employs TRBV6-2 or TRBV6-3 and TRBJ2-7, with D possibly TRBD1 on 5 matching bases. CDR3 length: 17 amino acids. The germline V and J ends were trimmed by 2 bases and 0 bases, with 17 bases remaining between them. Germline V gene data show CDR1 as MNHEY and CDR2 as SVGEGT. The CDR3 protein is CASSYKGRPFSSYEQYF. The DNA of the CDR3 is TGTGCCAGCAGTTACAAGGGGCGCCCGTTTAGCTCCTACGAGCAGTACTTC.

This clone occurred a few times. This sequence joins TRBV4-2 and TRBJ2-1; no reliable D call. Per the germline V gene, CDR1 is LGHNA and CDR2 is YNFKEQ. CDR3 length: 13 residues. The V end was cut by 2 bases, the J end by 10 bases, with 12 bases between. The CDR3 here is CASSQISMGEQFF. The CDR3 nucleotides are TGTGCCAGCAGCCAAATATCTATGGGCGAGCAGTTCTTC.

The chain recombines TRBV5-5 with TRBJ1-4; 9 nucleotides align to TRBD1. From germline, CDR1 is SGHKS and CDR2 YYEKEE (reference sequence). This CDR3 is 14 amino acids long. V shed 4 bases, J shed 7 bases, and the junction held 5 bases outside the gene matches. In nucleotides, the CDR3 is TGTGCCAGCAGCCGGGACAGGGAGACTGAAAAACTGTTTTTT. Amino acid sequence: CASSRDRETEKLFF. Variable domain in full (rest from reference TRBV5-5 and TRBJ1-4): DAGVTQSPTHLIKTRGQQVTLRCSPISGHKSVSWYQQVLGQGPQFIFQYYEKEERGRGNFPDRFSARQFPNYSSELNVNALLLGDSALYLCASSRDRETEKLFFGSGTQLSVL.

The chain has TRBV5-1 and TRBJ1-5; TRBD1 matches 7 bases. The germline V gene has CDR1 SGHRS and CDR2 YFSETQ. V shed 0 bases, J shed 0 bases, and the junction held 6 bases outside the gene matches. This CDR3 spans 17 amino acids. Here the CDR3 reads CASSLGTGGYSNQPQHF. The CDR3 DNA is TGCGCCAGCAGCTTGGGGACAGGCGGTTATAGCAATCAGCCCCAGCATTTT.

The chain is built from TRBV28 and TRBJ1-4, with D perhaps TRBD1 (5 bases). Germline V CDR1 and CDR2: MDHEN, SYDVKM. CDR3 length: 16 amino acids. V lost 6 bases and J lost 0, with 14 bases in between. The CDR3 is CASSLQVAATNEKLFF. The CDR3 DNA sequence: TGTGCCAGCAGCTTACAGGTCGCGGCAACTAATGAAAAACTGTTTTTT. Full variable domain (remainder filled in from reference TRBV28 and TRBJ1-4): DVKVTQSSRYLVKRTGEKVFLECVQDMDHENMFWYRQDPGLGLRLIYFSYDVKMKEKGDIPEGYSVSREKKERFSLILESASTNQTSMYLCASSLQVAATNEKLFFGSGTQLSVL.

J is TRBJ1-3 and V is TRBV4-3; D is unresolved. The V end was cut by 1 base, the J end by 4 bases, with 2 bases between. Germline V gives CDR1 LGHNA, CDR2 YSLEER. CDR3 length equals 12 residues. The CDR3 spells CASSQVGNTIYF. The CDR3 DNA reads TGCGCCAGCAGCCAAGTGGGAAACACCATATATTTT.

The rearrangement joins TRBV5-1 to TRBJ1-3; tentatively, D is TRBD1 (5 bases). Germline CDR1 reads SGHRS; CDR2 reads YFSETQ. V was pared by 4 bases and J by 6 bases, with 11 bases between. The CDR3 has 13 amino acids. The CDR3: CASSTGLENTIYF. CDR3 nucleotide sequence: TGCGCCAGCAGCACGGGGCTGGAAAACACCATATATTTT.

The genes are TRBV11-3 and TRBJ2-5; 7 nucleotides agree with TRBD2. V dropped 1 base and J dropped 5; count of bases not matched to a gene: 4. This CDR3 has 14 residues. The V gene's germline CDR1 is SGHNT and CDR2 YENEEA. CDR3 nucleotides: TGTGCCAGCAGCTTAGGCAGGGAGGGTGAGACCCAGTACTTC. It encodes CASSLGREGETQYF.